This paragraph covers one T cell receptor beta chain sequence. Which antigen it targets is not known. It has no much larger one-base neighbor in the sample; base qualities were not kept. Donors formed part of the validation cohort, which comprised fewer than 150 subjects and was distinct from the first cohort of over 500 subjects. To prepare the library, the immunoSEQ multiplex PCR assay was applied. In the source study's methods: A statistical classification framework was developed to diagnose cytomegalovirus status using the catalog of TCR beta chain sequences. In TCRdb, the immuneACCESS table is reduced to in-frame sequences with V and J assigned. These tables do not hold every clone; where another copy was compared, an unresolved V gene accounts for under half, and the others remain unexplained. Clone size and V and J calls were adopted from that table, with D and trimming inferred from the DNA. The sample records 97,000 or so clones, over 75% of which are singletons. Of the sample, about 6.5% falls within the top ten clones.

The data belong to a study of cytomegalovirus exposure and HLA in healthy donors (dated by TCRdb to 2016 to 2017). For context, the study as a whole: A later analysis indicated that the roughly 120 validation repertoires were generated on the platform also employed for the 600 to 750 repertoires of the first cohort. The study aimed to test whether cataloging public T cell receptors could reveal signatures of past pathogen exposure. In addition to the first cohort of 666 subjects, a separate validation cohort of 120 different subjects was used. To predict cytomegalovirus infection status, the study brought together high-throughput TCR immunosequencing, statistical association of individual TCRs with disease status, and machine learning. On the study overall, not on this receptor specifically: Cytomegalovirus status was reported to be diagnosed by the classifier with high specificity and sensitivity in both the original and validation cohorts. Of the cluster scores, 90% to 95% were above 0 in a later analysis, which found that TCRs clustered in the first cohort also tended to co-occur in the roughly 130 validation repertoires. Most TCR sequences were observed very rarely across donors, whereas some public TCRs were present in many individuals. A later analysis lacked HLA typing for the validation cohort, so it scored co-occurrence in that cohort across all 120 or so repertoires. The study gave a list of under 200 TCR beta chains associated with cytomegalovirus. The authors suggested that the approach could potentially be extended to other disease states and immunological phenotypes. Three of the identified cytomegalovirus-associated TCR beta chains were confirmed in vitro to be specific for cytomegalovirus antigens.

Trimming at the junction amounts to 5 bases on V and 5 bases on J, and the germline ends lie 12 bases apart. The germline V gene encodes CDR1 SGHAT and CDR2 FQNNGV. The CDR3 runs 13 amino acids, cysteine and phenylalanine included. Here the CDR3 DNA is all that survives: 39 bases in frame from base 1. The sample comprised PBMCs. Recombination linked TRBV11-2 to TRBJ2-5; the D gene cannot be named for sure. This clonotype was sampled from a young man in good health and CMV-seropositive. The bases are TGTGCCAGCAGCCGCAACGGTATGGAGACCCAGTACTTC. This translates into CASSRNGMETQYF.